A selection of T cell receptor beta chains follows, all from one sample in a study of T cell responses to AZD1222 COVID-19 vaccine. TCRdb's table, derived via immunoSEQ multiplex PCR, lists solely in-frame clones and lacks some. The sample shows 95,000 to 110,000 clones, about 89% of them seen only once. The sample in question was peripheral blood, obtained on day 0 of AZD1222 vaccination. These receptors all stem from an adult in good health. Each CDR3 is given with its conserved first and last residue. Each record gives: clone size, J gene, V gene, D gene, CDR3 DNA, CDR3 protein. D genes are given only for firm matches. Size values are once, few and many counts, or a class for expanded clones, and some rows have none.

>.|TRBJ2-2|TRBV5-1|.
TGCGCCAGCAGCTTGGGGAACTCGAACACCGGGGAGCTGTTTTTT
CASSLGNSNTGELFF
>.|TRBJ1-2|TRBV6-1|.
TGTGCCAGCAGTGAAATGGAAAAACCGGGCTACACCTTC
CASSEMEKPGYTF
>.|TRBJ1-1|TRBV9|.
TGTGCCAGCAGCGGCGGTGATCGGGTTTCAGAAGCTTTCTTT
CASSGGDRVSEAFF
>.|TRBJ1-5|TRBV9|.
TGTGCCAGCAGCGTAGGGTCAGGCCTTCATCAGCCCCAGCATTTT
CASSVGSGLHQPQHF
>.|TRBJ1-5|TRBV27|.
TGTGCCAGCAGTTTAGGCGGTACTCAGCCCCAGCATTTT
CASSLGGTQPQHF
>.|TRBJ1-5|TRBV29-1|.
TGCAGCGCCGCGGGGGGGCTGAATCAGCCCCAGCATTTT
CSAAGGLNQPQHF
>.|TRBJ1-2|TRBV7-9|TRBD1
TGTGCCAGCAGCTTAGAAATCGTATGGACAGGTGGCTACACCTTC
CASSLEIVWTGGYTF
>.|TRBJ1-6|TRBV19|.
TGTGCCAGTATGGCCCAGGGCCGGAGCTCCTATAATTCACCCCTCCACTTT
CASMAQGRSSYNSPLHF
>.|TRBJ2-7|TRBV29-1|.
TGCAGCGCCTGGACGTCTACCTACGAGCAGTACTTC
CSAWTSTYEQYF
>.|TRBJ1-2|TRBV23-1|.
TGCGCCAGCTTGGTGGGCTACACCTTC
CASLVGYTF
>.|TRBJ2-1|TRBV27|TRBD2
TGTGCCAGCACCCCGGGAGGGAACAATGAGCAGTTCTTC
CASTPGGNNEQFF
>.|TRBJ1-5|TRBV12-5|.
TGTGCTAGTGGTTTCGGGGCAGGGGCCAATCAGCCCCAGCATTTT
CASGFGAGANQPQHF
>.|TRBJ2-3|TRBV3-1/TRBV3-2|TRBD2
TGTGCCAGCAGCCAAGGAGGACTAGCATGGTATTTT
CASSQGGLAWYF
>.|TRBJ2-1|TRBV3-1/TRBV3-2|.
TGTGCCAGCAGCCAAGATAGTGGGGGGACGTACAATGAGCAGTTCTTC
CASSQDSGGTYNEQFF
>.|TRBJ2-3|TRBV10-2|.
TGCGCCAGCAGTGAGTCCGGGCCGAATACGCAGTATTTT
CASSESGPNTQYF
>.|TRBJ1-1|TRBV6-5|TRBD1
TGTGCCAGCAGTCAGGACAGGCTACCGCGCACTGAAGCTTTCTTT
CASSQDRLPRTEAFF
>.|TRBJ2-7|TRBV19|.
TGTGCCAGTAGTATCGTCGGGGCAGGAGAGCAGTACTTC
CASSIVGAGEQYF
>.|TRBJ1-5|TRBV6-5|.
TGTGCCAGCAGGTTCCGAAGCAATCAGCCCCAGCATTTT
CASRFRSNQPQHF
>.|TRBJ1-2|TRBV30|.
TGTGCCTGGAGCCCGGAGGCCGGCTATGGCTACACCTTC
CAWSPEAGYGYTF
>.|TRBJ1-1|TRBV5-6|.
TGTGCCAGCAGCTTTTCCAGGGGGAACACTGAAGCTTTCTTT
CASSFSRGNTEAFF
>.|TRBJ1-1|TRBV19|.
TGTGCCAGTAGTATGCAGAACACTGAAGCTTTCTTT
CASSMQNTEAFF
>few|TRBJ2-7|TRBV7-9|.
TGTGCCAGCAGCTTAAATGAGCTACGGCAGTACTTC
CASSLNELRQYF
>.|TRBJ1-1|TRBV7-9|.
TGTGCCAGCAAAAGACCCTTAGGAGAAAATGAAGCTTTCTTT
CASKRPLGENEAFF
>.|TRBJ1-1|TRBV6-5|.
TGTGCCAGCAACCTTTCCGGGGGGGATCCTGAAGCTTTCTTT
CASNLSGGDPEAFF
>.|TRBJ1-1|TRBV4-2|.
TGTGCCAGCAGCCAAGTGTCAGGCGTGAGGCAAGGTGAAGCTTTCTTT
CASSQVSGVRQGEAFF
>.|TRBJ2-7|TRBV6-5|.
TGTGCCAGCAGCCGCTTTCAGGGTGGCGAGCAGTACTTC
CASSRFQGGEQYF